This TCR beta chain was obtained from a study of blood T cell repertoires in COVID-19. Study-level background: T cells, B-cell-depleted T cells, or PBMCs provided the cDNA or gDNA that served as material.

The CDR3 totals 14 residues. CDR1 is MDHEN and CDR2 is SYDVKM in the germline V gene. Deletions cut 6 bases from V and 0 bases from J, with 9 bases between. Original handling: Amplification of reference gene primers was used by the study to estimate nucleated cell counts. The data were produced by immunoSEQ multiplex PCR, yet TCRdb's version contains in-frame clones alone and is incomplete. D and trimming were read from the DNA, whereas the V and J calls and clone size are those reported in that table. The sample has some 90,000 clones; about 82% are singletons. The genes are TRBV28 and TRBJ2-1; D not certain. This sequence was found in a human donor in a cohort sampled during active COVID-19. The sample taken for sequencing was peripheral blood. CDR3 sequence reads: CASRATSSYNEQFF. The CDR3 DNA reads TGTGCCAGCAGGGCAACAAGCTCCTACAATGAGCAGTTCTTC.